This entry is about one T cell receptor (beta chain). Sequencing was performed with immunoSEQ multiplex PCR; in TCRdb, only in-frame clones are kept and a portion is missing. Among roughly 36,000 clones listed, approximately 85% were seen once. CDR3 size: 13 residues. Germline lookup yields CDR1 MNHNS and CDR2 SASEGT. Trimming at V came to 0 bases and at J to 14 bases, leaving 5 bases not matched to a gene. The data were obtained in a study of blood T cell repertoires in COVID-19. The source material was peripheral blood. The source is a man in his 60s with active COVID-19. This chain uses TRBV6-1 with TRBJ2-1, with 9 bases identical to TRBD1. For the CDR3, the DNA is TGTGCCAGCAGTGAAGCGAGGGACAGGGCAGAGTTCTTC. This encodes CASSEARDRAEFF.